The 28 T cell receptor beta chains presented below share a single source sample, sequenced in a study of cytomegalovirus exposure and HLA in healthy donors. PCR used 60 Vbeta primers and 13 Jbeta primers. Here immunoSEQ multiplex PCR was the method, and the copy in TCRdb shows in-frame clones only, minus some. The sample lists about 130,000 clones, roughly four fifths occurring once. The sample was PBMCs. The receptors originated from a male donor in good health and CMV-seronegative.

The V call is TRBV6-6, the J call TRBJ1-5; the D gene is possibly TRBD1 (6 bases). Germline loops: CDR1 MNHNY, CDR2 SVGAGI (reference sequence). V dropped 6 bases and J dropped 2 bases, with 17 bases sitting between them. This CDR3 contains 16 residues. As DNA, the CDR3 is TGTGCCAGCAGCCCGACAGGACCCCGGGGCAATCAGCCCCAGCATTTT. Translation gives CASSPTGPRGNQPQHF.

The chain's CDR3 is CASSLAETGGQPQHF. For the CDR3, the DNA is TGTGCCAGCAGCTTAGCGGAGACAGGGGGCCAGCCCCAGCATTTT. V gene TRBV7-9 combines with J gene TRBJ1-5; 10 nucleotides match TRBD1. Losses at the gene ends were 0 bases for V and 7 bases for J; bases not matched to a gene: 3. The CDR3 spans 15 residues. Germline V gives CDR1 SEHNR, CDR2 FQNEAQ (reference sequence).

The chain recombines TRBV5-6 with TRBJ2-7, with a tentative D call TRBD1 (5 bases). CDR3 length: 13 amino acids. Per the germline V gene, CDR1 is SGHDT and CDR2 is YYEEEE. The germline V and J ends were trimmed by 3 bases and 2 bases, with 9 bases remaining between them. CDR3 nucleotide sequence: TGTGCCAGCAGCTGGGCAGGGACCTACGAGCAGTACTTC. Amino acid sequence: CASSWAGTYEQYF. Complete variable domain (other parts from reference TRBV5-6 and TRBJ2-7): DAGVTQSPTHLIKTRGQQVTLRCSPKSGHDTVSWYQQALGQGPQFIFQYYEEEERQRGNFPDRFSGHQFPNYSSELNVNALLLGDSALYLCASSWAGTYEQYFGPGTRLTVT.

There are a few counts of this clone. V usage is TRBV20-1 and J usage is TRBJ2-1; D is perhaps TRBD1 (5 bases). The CDR3 length is 11 residues. The V gene's germline CDR1 is DFQATT and CDR2 SNEGSKA (reference sequence). V shed 3 bases and J shed 15 bases, with 15 bases lying between them. CDR3 sequence (DNA): TGCAGTGCTAGTGGGCCAGGGCAGATGTTCTTC. This gives the protein CSASGPGQMFF.

The rearrangement uses TRBV7-3 and TRBJ2-1, with 9 bases matching TRBD1. V trimming: 4 bases; J trimming: 7 bases; junction bases outside the gene matches: 2. Germline CDR1 and CDR2: SGHTA and FQGTGA. The CDR3 spans 13 residues. The CDR3 DNA is TGTGCCAGCAGCTCTGGGACAGGGAATGAGCAGTTCTTC. Translating it yields CASSSGTGNEQFF. Full variable domain (rest looked up from reference TRBV7-3 and TRBJ2-1): GAGVSQTPSNKVTEKGKYVELRCDPISGHTALYWYRQSLGQGPEFLIYFQGTGAADDSGLPNDRFFAVRPEGSVSTLKIQRTERGDSAVYLCASSSGTGNEQFFGPGTRLTVL.

The V call is TRBV18, the J call TRBJ2-7, with 7 bases aligning to TRBD1. This CDR3 is 15 amino acids long. With 5 bases clipped from V and 5 bases from J, the junction kept 12 bases outside the gene matches. CDR1 and CDR2 (germline): KGHSH, LQKENI. The CDR3 DNA sequence: TGTGCCAGCTCAGAACAGACAGGGACGCTAAACGAGCAGTACTTC. Amino acid sequence: CASSEQTGTLNEQYF.

This clone was seen a single time. One end of the junction fails to match germline, which may point to a read error. Different DNA sequences within this sample yield the same CDR3. The V and J genes are TRBV5-1 and TRBJ1-4, with D possibly matching TRBD1 (6 bases). CDR3 length: 17 residues. From germline, CDR1 is SGHRS and CDR2 YFSETQ. The DNA for the CDR3 is TGCGCCAGCAGCACATCTCGGCGCGGGGGGCGCGATGAGAAACTGTTTTTT. Translated, it gives CASSTSRRGGRDEKLFF.

This chain joins TRBV11-2 and TRBJ1-4, with no clear D. Trimming cost V 1 base and J 7 bases, with 13 bases left between them. Germline V gives CDR1 SGHAT, CDR2 FQNNGV. The CDR3 has 15 residues. The CDR3 sequence is CASSLGGREGEKLFF. CDR3 DNA sequence: TGTGCCAGCAGCTTAGGCGGCCGGGAGGGTGAAAAACTGTTTTTT.

The rearrangement uses TRBV11-2 and TRBJ1-3; possible D gene TRBD1, 6 bases. This CDR3 is built from 16 residues. Germline V gene data show CDR1 as SGHAT and CDR2 as FQNNGV. With 6 bases removed from V and 3 bases from J, the gap between germline ends came to 18 bases. The CDR3 DNA is TGTGCCAGCAGTCATAGTGGGACACCAGTTGGAAACACCATATATTTT. The encoded protein is CASSHSGTPVGNTIYF.

The V and J genes are TRBV19 and TRBJ1-6; 10 nucleotides agree with TRBD1. The CDR3 has 16 amino acids. The J segment lost 4 bases and the V segment lost 7 bases, leaving 7 bases of the junction unmatched. From germline, CDR1 is LNHDA and CDR2 SQIVND (reference sequence). The CDR3 reads CASTTPGQGYNSPLHF. CDR3 nucleotide sequence: TGTGCCAGTACCACACCGGGACAGGGGTATAATTCACCCCTCCACTTT.

This clone is a singleton in its sample. This chain connects TRBV19 to TRBJ2-1; D is uncertain. V was clipped by 3 bases and J by 7 bases, with 7 bases between them. The CDR3 totals 12 residues. CDR1 and CDR2 (germline): LNHDA, SQIVND (reference sequence). CDR3 bases: TGTGCCAGTAGTATTTCTATAAATGAGCAGTTCTTC. This translates into CASSISINEQFF.

The gene calls are TRBV7-2 and TRBJ2-1; 12 bases map to TRBD2. CDR1 and CDR2 from the germline V gene are SGHTA and FQGNSA. The CDR3 loop spans 16 amino acids. Losses at the gene ends were 5 bases for V and 6 bases for J; bases not matched to a gene: 8. The chain's CDR3 is CASSTRTSGIGNEQFF. In DNA form, the CDR3 reads TGTGCCAGCAGCACCCGGACTAGCGGGATTGGCAATGAGCAGTTCTTC.

This chain links TRBV7-2 with TRBJ1-5; D perhaps matches TRBD1 (6 bases). CDR1 and CDR2 (germline): SGHTA, FQGNSA. The CDR3 runs to 15 residues. Trimming cost V 1 base and J 4 bases, with 11 bases left between them. CDR3 nucleotides: TGTGCCAGCAGCTTAGGGACAGTATCGAATCAGCCCCAGCATTTT. Its translation is CASSLGTVSNQPQHF.

The chain uses TRBV15 and TRBJ2-7; D call uncertain. CDR3 length equals 13 residues. Germline values: CDR1 LNHNV, CDR2 YYDKDF (reference sequence). V was shortened by 1 base and J by 3 bases, with 7 bases between the two germline ends. The DNA for the CDR3 is TGTGCCACCAGCAGAGGAGTCAACTACGAGCAGTACTTC. The encoded protein is CATSRGVNYEQYF.

The gene calls are TRBV15 and TRBJ1-1, with D possibly TRBD1 on 6 matching bases. In germline, CDR1 is LNHNV, CDR2 YYDKDF (reference sequence). V was shortened by 5 bases and J by 7 bases, with 20 bases between the two germline ends. This CDR3 is built from 15 residues. The CDR3 is CATSGQPKASLEAFF. CDR3 nucleotide sequence: TGTGCCACCAGCGGACAGCCAAAAGCCTCCCTTGAAGCTTTCTTT.

This rearrangement joins TRBV19 to TRBJ2-7; D is perhaps TRBD2 (5 bases). Germline loops: CDR1 LNHDA, CDR2 SQIVND (reference sequence). The CDR3 spans 13 residues. Trimming took 0 bases from V and 4 from J, leaving 7 bases between them. CDR3 nucleotide sequence: TGTGCCAGTAGTATAGACAGGAGGTACGAGCAGTACTTC. This codes for CASSIDRRYEQYF.

The genes are TRBV28 and TRBJ2-5; 8 bases agree with TRBD1. The J call could be wrong; TRBJ2-7 is a better fit for the DNA end. CDR3 length: 15 amino acids. The germline V gene encodes CDR1 MDHEN and CDR2 SYDVKM. The CDR3 protein is CASRAGTGITYEQYF. The CDR3, as DNA: TGTGCCAGCAGGGCCGGGACAGGAATAACCTACGAGCAGTACTTC.

V and J are TRBV5-1 and TRBJ1-3; 7 bases are shared with TRBD1. V was clipped by 3 bases and J by 2 bases; unmatched bases: 2. CDR3 length: 14 amino acids. The germline V gene has CDR1 SGHRS and CDR2 YFSETQ. The CDR3 here is CASSSGTAGNTIYF. The CDR3 DNA sequence: TGCGCCAGCAGCTCTGGGACAGCTGGAAACACCATATATTTT.

The V call is TRBV5-4, the J call TRBJ2-2, with D unresolved. The germline gives CDR1 SGHNT, CDR2 YYREEE (reference sequence). V was shortened by 0 bases and J by 5 bases, with 14 bases between the two germline ends. The CDR3 has 16 amino acids. The CDR3: CASSLGTFARTGELFF. In DNA form, the CDR3 reads TGTGCCAGCAGCTTGGGAACCTTCGCGAGGACCGGGGAGCTGTTTTTT.

The V gene is TRBV27, the J gene TRBJ2-3; 14 bases line up with TRBD2. In germline, CDR1 is MNHEY, CDR2 SMNVEV (reference sequence). The junction had 13 bases not matched to a gene; V was cut back by 5 bases and J by 6 bases. This CDR3 spans 18 amino acids. CDR3 loop: CASSLSGLAGGGSDTQYF. The DNA of the CDR3 is TGTGCCAGCAGTCTCAGCGGACTAGCGGGAGGTGGGAGTGATACGCAGTATTTT.

The V call is TRBV5-1, the J call TRBJ2-1, with D possibly being TRBD1 (6 bases). Germline V lookup: CDR1 SGHRS, CDR2 YFSETQ. The CDR3 runs 15 residues. Deletions cut 2 bases from V and 6 bases from J, with 15 bases between. This CDR3 is CASSLTGHQGNEQFF. Here the CDR3 DNA reads TGCGCCAGCAGCTTAACGGGACACCAAGGCAATGAGCAGTTCTTC.

This clone was counted between two and nine times. This rearrangement joins TRBV29-1 to TRBJ2-1, with D possibly TRBD2 on 5 matching bases. The CDR3 sequence is 13 residues long. Germline CDR1 and CDR2: SQVTM and ANQGSEA. V lost 0 bases, J lost 8 bases, and 11 bases lay in between. The CDR3 loop reads CSVEDDSGDEQFF. The CDR3 coding sequence is TGCAGCGTTGAAGATGACTCCGGGGATGAGCAGTTCTTC.

This chain uses TRBV25-1 with TRBJ2-3, with TRBD1 as a possible D gene (5 bases). The germline V and J ends were trimmed by 3 bases and 7 bases, with 17 bases remaining between them. Germline loops: CDR1 MGHDK, CDR2 SYGVNS. This CDR3 region has 15 residues. CDR3 sequence reads: CASSESRPVGHTQYF. As DNA, the CDR3 is TGTGCCAGCAGTGAGTCTCGGCCCGTGGGGCATACGCAGTATTTT.

The chain carries TRBV6-4 and TRBJ2-1, with no clear D. This CDR3 contains 14 residues. CDR1 and CDR2 from the germline V gene are MRHNA and SNTAGT. Trimming shortened V by 5 bases and J by 6 bases, and 14 bases separated the two germline ends. CDR3 region: CASSLYSSANEQFF. The CDR3 DNA follows: TGTGCCAGCAGTCTATACTCCAGCGCCAATGAGCAGTTCTTC.

Concerning this clone: At the DNA level, this CDR3 is encoded by other sequences in the same sample as well. V usage is TRBV19 and J usage is TRBJ2-5; D is perhaps TRBD1 (6 bases). The germline V gene has CDR1 LNHDA and CDR2 SQIVND (reference sequence). The CDR3 consists of 13 residues. V was pared by 3 bases and J by 3 bases, with 8 bases between. Here the CDR3 reads CASSIHREETQYF. CDR3 DNA sequence: TGTGCCAGTAGTATCCACAGGGAAGAGACCCAGTACTTC.

The genes are TRBV9 and TRBJ2-1; D remains ambiguous. The V gene lost 0 bases and the J gene lost 3 bases, with 13 bases spanning the gap. The CDR3 runs 16 residues. Germline CDR1 SGDLS, CDR2 YYNGEE. The CDR3 region is CASSVGPWQDYNEQFF. The CDR3 DNA follows: TGTGCCAGCAGCGTAGGTCCGTGGCAGGACTACAATGAGCAGTTCTTC.

Note on this clone: Other nucleotide sequences in the sample specify the same CDR3. The CDR3 protein is CASSQGGTAYNEQFF. The CDR3, as DNA: TGCGCCAGCAGCCAAGGGGGGACAGCCTACAATGAGCAGTTCTTC. This rearrangement joins TRBV4-1 to TRBJ2-1; 7 bases are shared with TRBD1. The ends lost 1 base at V and 2 bases at J; junction bases unmatched: 2. Per the germline V gene, CDR1 is MGHRA and CDR2 is YSYEKL. The CDR3 is made up of 15 amino acids.

The chain employs TRBV9 and TRBJ2-5; 8 positions match TRBD2. V lost 1 base to trimming and J lost 11 bases; unmatched junction nucleotides: 13. This CDR3 is built from 15 residues. The germline V gene encodes CDR1 SGDLS and CDR2 YYNGEE. The CDR3 DNA follows: TGTGCCAGCAGCGTAAGGTCGGGAGGGCCTTCTGAGCAGTACTTC. Translation: CASSVRSGGPSEQYF.